This T cell receptor beta chain was sequenced for a study of T cell responses to AZD1222 COVID-19 vaccine. Second-dose recipients at about 4 or about 12 weeks were treated as one pooled group. CDR1 is WNHNN, CDR2 SYGVQD, per germline (reference sequence). Trimming cost V 10 bases and J 1 base; bases outside gene matches: 9. The CDR3 is 14 residues long. The assay was immunoSEQ multiplex PCR, and TCRdb's table has in-frame clones only and misses some. The table records under 45,000 clones, roughly 88% of them present only once. The sequencing used peripheral blood, collected 28 days after the second AZD1222 dose. The rearrangement uses TRBV10-1 and TRBJ2-7; 8 bases align to TRBD2. This receptor was taken from an adult who received the AZD1222 COVID-19 vaccine. CDR3 coding DNA: TGCGCCACCCCGGGGGGGACTTTTTCCTACGAGCAGTACTTC. Translation gives CATPGGTFSYEQYF.